This T cell receptor beta chain was obtained from a study of beta chain features in type 1 diabetes. The study, taken as a whole, reports: Naive, central memory and Treg TCRB repertoires seemed to resemble each other more closely in patients than they did in healthy donors. PCR, the amplification step, might favor shorter templates, equally in patients and controls.

A CD45RO/CCR7/CD25/CD127/CD95/CD27 panel sorted naive, central memory, regulatory and stem cell-like memory CD4+ cells. Purity exceeded 98% in all sorted populations. This clone was picked up many times. What it binds is not known. Sequenced material consisted of expressed TCRB transcripts (all of the isolated RNA was reverse transcribed). Some clones are missing from TCRdb's copy, which holds only in-frame ones; the method was immunoSEQ multiplex PCR. The sample lists around 150,000 clones; about 8.1% were seen once. Between the trimmed V and J ends, which lost 3 bases and 6 bases, there was a span of 9 bases. Germline CDR1 MGHDK, CDR2 SYGVNS. The CDR3 runs to 12 residues.

Sequencing was done on a sample of central memory CD4+ T cells from blood. The chain recombines TRBV25-1 with TRBJ2-7; the D is unclear. The receptor's source is a man younger than 30 in good health. In nucleotides, the CDR3 is TGTGCCAGCAGTGACAGGCCACCCGAGCAGTACTTC. This codes for CASSDRPPEQYF.